The 22 T cell receptor beta chains below all came from one sample that was sequenced in a study of OX40 agonist ivuxolimab in advanced cancers. Sequenced by immunoSEQ multiplex PCR; TCRdb stores in-frame clones only, minus some. The sample includes over 40,000 clones, 88% of them seen just once. Source: CD4+ or CD8+ T cells sorted from blood, taken in a trial of the OX40 agonist ivuxolimab. The receptor set was obtained from an adult with an advanced solid tumor such as melanoma, head and neck, liver or kidney cancer.

The DNA for the CDR3 is TGCGCCAGCAGCCCCGGGACTAGCGGCACAGATACGCAGTATTTT. The encoded protein is CASSPGTSGTDTQYF. The chain is built from TRBV5-1 and TRBJ2-3; 10 positions match TRBD2. The trim removed 4 bases at V and 1 base at J, leaving 3 bases unmatched. Germline V lookup: CDR1 SGHRS, CDR2 YFSETQ. CDR3 length: 15 residues.

The J gene is TRBJ2-5, the V gene TRBV5-5, with 7 bases identical to TRBD1. There are 16 residues in the CDR3. With 0 bases clipped from V and 0 bases from J, the junction kept 5 bases outside the gene matches. CDR1 and CDR2 from the germline V gene are SGHKS and YYEKEE (reference sequence). The CDR3 DNA reads as TGTGCCAGCAGCTTGGGGGCAGGGGGTAACCAAGAGACCCAGTACTTC. This encodes CASSLGAGGNQETQYF.

This clone is a singleton in its sample. CDR3 residues: CASRKQGGSTGELFF. CDR3 sequence (DNA): TGTGCCAGCAGGAAACAGGGAGGGAGCACCGGGGAGCTGTTTTTT. The V and J genes are TRBV6-5 and TRBJ2-2; D possibly corresponds to TRBD2 (7 bases). Germline CDR1 is MNHEY and CDR2 is SVGAGI. This CDR3 region has 15 residues. Trimming left V 6 bases short and J 4 bases short, with 15 bases between.

V is TRBV7-3 and J is TRBJ2-3, with D possibly called TRBD1 or TRBD2 (5 bases each). The CDR3 is 15 amino acids. Deletions cut 1 base from V and 2 bases from J, with 10 bases between. CDR1 and CDR2 (germline): SGHTA, FQGTGA. CDR3 nucleotide sequence: TGTGCCAGCAGCTTAATTGGGGGAAACACAGATACGCAGTATTTT. Its protein is CASSLIGGNTDTQYF.

The chain couples TRBV4-2 to TRBJ2-4, with D possibly being TRBD1 or TRBD2 (6 bases each). Per germline, CDR1 LGHNA and CDR2 YNFKEQ. V was pared by 0 bases and J by 7 bases, with 22 bases between. The CDR3 runs 18 residues. CDR3: CASSQDEVGGGAGNIQYF. The CDR3 DNA reads as TGTGCCAGCAGCCAAGACGAAGTGGGGGGCGGGGCGGGCAACATTCAGTACTTC.

The V call is TRBV11-2, the J call TRBJ1-1; maybe TRBD1 (5 bases). V was pared by 7 bases and J by 4 bases, with 13 bases between. In germline, CDR1 is SGHAT, CDR2 FQNNGV. This CDR3 region has 13 residues. The CDR3 DNA sequence: TGTGCCAGCACCTCGGCGGGGGGCACTGAAGCTTTCTTT. This codes for CASTSAGGTEAFF. The full variable domain, with the rest looked up from reference TRBV11-2 and TRBJ1-1, is EAGVAQSPRYKIIEKRQSVAFWCNPISGHATLYWYQQILGQGPKLLIQFQNNGVVDDSQLPKDRFSAERLKGVDSTLKIQPAKLEDSAVYLCASTSAGGTEAFFGQGTRLTVV.

This chain connects TRBV6-5 to TRBJ2-2; 11 positions match TRBD1. This CDR3 has 16 amino acids. The V and J ends lost 1 base and 7 bases, in that order; junction bases with no gene match: 5. From germline, CDR1 is MNHEY and CDR2 SVGAGI. DNA for the CDR3: TGTGCCAGCAGTTACTACCCGGGACAGGGGGTCGGGGAGCTGTTTTTT. Translated: CASSYYPGQGVGELFF.

V and J are TRBV9 and TRBJ2-1; tentatively, D is TRBD1 (6 bases). CDR1 and CDR2 (germline): SGDLS, YYNGEE. V shed 4 bases and J shed 0 bases, with 14 bases lying between them. The CDR3 runs 16 residues. CDR3 nucleotides: TGTGCCAGCAGCCCAAGGGGGTCGAGCTCCTACAATGAGCAGTTCTTC. Amino acid sequence: CASSPRGSSSYNEQFF. Based on the CDR3 plus reference TRBV9 and TRBJ2-1, the full variable domain is DSGVTQTPKHLITATGQRVTLRCSPRSGDLSVYWYQQSLDQGLQFLIQYYNGEERAKGNILERFSAQQFPDLHSELNLSSLELGDSALYFCASSPRGSSSYNEQFFGPGTRLTVL.

To note about this clone: The sample holds other DNA sequences that translate to the same CDR3. The chain carries TRBV7-9 and TRBJ1-4; 9 bases agree with TRBD1. Germline CDR1 is SEHNR and CDR2 is FQNEAQ (reference sequence). Trimming took 5 bases from V and 5 from J; bases not matched to a gene: 3. This CDR3 contains 14 residues. The CDR3 DNA sequence: TGTGCCAGCAGCCAAGGACAGGGGAATGAAAAACTGTTTTTT. It translates to CASSQGQGNEKLFF.

The chain's CDR3 is CASRTSGVNEQFF. The CDR3 DNA reads as TGCGCCAGCCGGACTAGCGGGGTAAATGAGCAGTTCTTC. The rearrangement uses TRBV10-2 and TRBJ2-1; 12 nucleotides line up with TRBD2. The CDR3 sequence is 13 residues long. Germline V gene lookup returns CDR1 WSHSY and CDR2 SAAADI. The junction had 3 bases not matched to a gene; V was cut back by 8 bases and J by 7 bases.

This clone was recorded once. The chain employs TRBV15 and TRBJ2-1, with D perhaps matching TRBD1 (5 bases). V lost 4 bases and J 4 bases, leaving 14 bases between the germline ends. CDR3 length: 15 amino acids. The germline gives CDR1 LNHNV, CDR2 YYDKDF (reference sequence). CDR3 amino acids: CATSTELTAYNEQFF. DNA for the CDR3: TGTGCCACCAGCACAGAGCTGACAGCATACAATGAGCAGTTCTTC. The full variable domain, completed using reference TRBV15 and TRBJ2-1, is DAMVIQNPRYQVTQFGKPVTLSCSQTLNHNVMYWYQQKSSQAPKLLFHYYDKDFNNEADTPDNFQSRRPNTSFCFLDIRSPGLGDTAMYLCATSTELTAYNEQFFGPGTRLTVL.

The chain joins TRBV18 to TRBJ2-7; TRBD2 agrees at 11 bases. V dropped 3 bases and J dropped 3; count of bases not matched to a gene: 1. The CDR3 extends over 14 amino acids. Germline V lookup: CDR1 KGHSH, CDR2 LQKENI. CDR3 loop: CASSPGTSGYEQYF. The DNA for the CDR3 is TGTGCCAGCTCACCGGGGACTAGCGGCTACGAGCAGTACTTC. The whole variable domain, remainder taken from reference TRBV18 and TRBJ2-7, is NAGVMQNPRHLVRRRGQEARLRCSPMKGHSHVYWYRQLPEEGLKFMVYLQKENIIDESGMPKERFSAEFPKEGPSILRIQQVVRGDSAAYFCASSPGTSGYEQYFGPGTRLTVT.

The chain is built from TRBV9 and TRBJ1-1; D is ambiguous. Trimming removed 4 bases from V and 1 base from J, with 11 bases in between. The CDR3 length is 14 residues. Per germline, CDR1 SGDLS and CDR2 YYNGEE. The CDR3 reads CASSPRAENTEAFF. The CDR3, as DNA: TGTGCCAGCAGCCCCCGGGCCGAGAACACTGAAGCTTTCTTT.

The chain couples TRBV6-5 to TRBJ1-2, with TRBD1 as a possible D gene (5 bases). This CDR3 is built from 13 residues. The V end lost 0 bases, the J end lost 5 bases, and 7 bases lay between the germline ends. Germline loops: CDR1 MNHEY, CDR2 SVGAGI. CDR3 nucleotides: TGTGCCAGCAGTTACTCAGGGGATTATGGCTACACCTTC. It is translated as CASSYSGDYGYTF.

The J gene is TRBJ2-7, the V gene TRBV10-3; the match to TRBD1 covers 10 bases. Germline V lookup: CDR1 ENHRY, CDR2 SYGVKD. J was trimmed by 3 bases and V by 0 bases; bases with no gene match: 5. The CDR3 is 16 amino acids. The CDR3 nucleotides are TGTGCCATCAGTGAGTCGGTGACAGGGGGCTACTACGAGCAGTACTTC. This encodes CAISESVTGGYYEQYF.

The chain employs TRBV7-9 and TRBJ2-7, with 11 bases that match TRBD2. This CDR3 is 16 amino acids long. V gave up 4 bases and J gave up 2 bases; unmatched junction bases: 7. CDR1 and CDR2 (germline): SEHNR, FQNEAQ (reference sequence). CDR3: CASSSSQLAGAYEQYF. The CDR3 DNA sequence: TGTGCCAGCAGCTCTAGCCAACTAGCGGGAGCCTACGAGCAGTACTTC.

This chain joins TRBV7-3 and TRBJ2-3, with 7 bases identical to TRBD2. The CDR3 spans 15 residues. V lost 1 base and J lost 1; bases outside the gene matches: 2. Looked up from germline, CDR1 is SGHTA and CDR2 is FQGTGA. CDR3 DNA: TGTGCCAGCAGCTTAAAGGCGGGGGGCACAGATACGCAGTATTTT. Protein sequence: CASSLKAGGTDTQYF.

V is TRBV5-1 and J is TRBJ1-5; no reliable D call. The length of the CDR3 is 12 residues. The ends were cut back, 1 base at V and 9 bases at J, with 8 bases in the middle. The germline CDR1 and CDR2 sequences are SGHRS and YFSETQ. The CDR3 DNA follows: TGCGCCAGCAGCTTGCAGGCCTGGCCCCAGCATTTT. This encodes CASSLQAWPQHF. Full variable domain (missing parts from reference TRBV5-1 and TRBJ1-5): KAGVTQTPRYLIKTRGQQVTLSCSPISGHRSVSWYQQTPGQGLQFLFEYFSETQRNKGNFPGRFSGRQFSNSRSEMNVSTLELGDSALYLCASSLQAWPQHFGDGTRLSIL.

The J gene is TRBJ1-5, the V gene TRBV2, with D tentatively TRBD1 (5 bases). CDR3 length: 13 residues. V was pared by 8 bases and J by 1 base, with 9 bases between. Looked up from germline, CDR1 is SNHLY and CDR2 is FYNNEI. CDR3 sequence (DNA): TGTGCCAGCGGGGGTACGAGCAATCAGCCCCAGCATTTT. This encodes CASGGTSNQPQHF.

This chain's CDR3 is CASSLAEGGRVLEQFF. In DNA, the CDR3 is TGCGCCAGCAGCTTGGCCGAAGGCGGGAGGGTCCTTGAGCAGTTCTTC. The rearrangement uses TRBV5-1 and TRBJ2-1; 9 positions match TRBD2. The trim removed 0 bases at V and 9 bases at J, leaving 10 bases unmatched. The CDR3 has 16 residues. Per the germline V gene, CDR1 is SGHRS and CDR2 is YFSETQ. Together with reference TRBV5-1 and TRBJ2-1, the CDR3 gives the full variable domain: KAGVTQTPRYLIKTRGQQVTLSCSPISGHRSVSWYQQTPGQGLQFLFEYFSETQRNKGNFPGRFSGRQFSNSRSEMNVSTLELGDSALYLCASSLAEGGRVLEQFFGPGTRLTVL.

The table lists this clone with a few counts. The chain combines TRBV4-1 with TRBJ1-1, with D unresolved. V was shortened by 2 bases and J by 1 base, with 5 bases between the two germline ends. CDR3 length equals 13 residues. Per the germline V gene, CDR1 is MGHRA and CDR2 is YSYEKL. The chain's CDR3 is CASSQIQNTEAFF. As DNA, the CDR3 is TGCGCCAGCAGCCAAATACAGAACACTGAAGCTTTCTTT.

V gene TRBV5-1 combines with J gene TRBJ2-6; tentative D call: TRBD2 (5 bases). There are 15 residues in the CDR3. Germline CDR1 reads SGHRS; CDR2 reads YFSETQ. V was clipped by 3 bases and J by 2 bases, with 9 bases between them. The CDR3: CASSSPGAGANVLTF. CDR3 nucleotide sequence: TGCGCCAGCAGCTCTCCCGGGGCTGGGGCCAACGTCCTGACTTTC.